This passage covers 8 T cell receptor beta chains from one sample sequenced in a study of OX40 agonist ivuxolimab in advanced cancers. Sequenced by immunoSEQ multiplex PCR; TCRdb stores in-frame clones only, minus some. The repertoire holds some 44,000 clones, with 75% to 90% as singletons. Specimen: CD4+ or CD8+ T cells sorted from blood, collected in a trial of the OX40 agonist ivuxolimab. The receptors originated from an adult with an advanced solid tumor such as melanoma, head and neck, liver or kidney cancer.

V and J are TRBV10-2 and TRBJ2-1; no clear D gene. The germline V and J ends were trimmed by 2 bases and 8 bases, with 13 bases remaining between them. The germline V gene has CDR1 WSHSY and CDR2 SAAADI. The CDR3 length is 14 residues. The CDR3 loop is CASSEATVRDEQFF. CDR3 DNA: TGCGCCAGCAGTGAGGCGACGGTTAGGGATGAGCAGTTCTTC.

This clone occurred once. The rearrangement uses TRBV21-1 and TRBJ1-5; the listed D gene, TRBD1, was not tested against the DNA. TRBV21-1 is a pseudogene. The CDR3 runs 19 residues. CDR3 amino acids: CASSKEGRCRGSGNQPQHF. The CDR3 nucleotides read TGTGCCAGCAGCAAAGAAGGTCGATGCAGGGGGTCGGGCAATCAGCCCCAGCATTTT.

This chain connects TRBV7-2 to TRBJ2-2, with TRBD1 identical over 8 bases. Trimming at V came to 6 bases and at J to 4 bases, leaving 4 bases not matched to a gene. Germline values: CDR1 SGHTA, CDR2 FQGNSA. The length of the CDR3 is 14 residues. CDR3 region: CASRFTGGTGELFF. In DNA form, the CDR3 reads TGTGCCAGCAGATTCACAGGGGGCACCGGGGAGCTGTTTTTT. The whole variable domain, filled in from reference TRBV7-2 and TRBJ2-2, reads GAGVSQSPSNKVTEKGKDVELRCDPISGHTALYWYRQSLGQGLEFLIYFQGNSAPDKSGLPSDRFSAERTGGSVSTLTIQRTQQEDSAVYLCASRFTGGTGELFFGEGSRLTVL.

This chain connects TRBV5-4 to TRBJ1-6; a weak D match, TRBD1 (5 bases). The CDR3 has 17 amino acids. Germline V CDR1 and CDR2: SGHNT, YYREEE (reference sequence). V was shortened by 5 bases and J by 0 bases, with 15 bases between the two germline ends. The CDR3 loop is CASSSGGASSYNSPLHF. As DNA, the CDR3 is TGTGCCAGCAGTTCGGGGGGAGCGAGCTCCTATAATTCACCCCTCCACTTT. The full variable domain, with the rest looked up from reference TRBV5-4 and TRBJ1-6, is ETGVTQSPTHLIKTRGQQVTLRCSSQSGHNTVSWYQQALGQGPQFIFQYYREEENGRGNFPPRFSGLQFPNYSSELNVNALELDDSALYLCASSSGGASSYNSPLHFGNGTRLTVT.

In this sample, this clone turned up once. The V and J genes are TRBV2 and TRBJ2-3; 11 bases agree with TRBD2. Germline CDR1 SNHLY, CDR2 FYNNEI. V shed 6 bases and J 5 bases; nucleotides not matched to a gene: 13. This CDR3 spans 17 amino acids. The CDR3 sequence: CASSSTVSGGGRDTQYF. CDR3 nucleotide sequence: TGTGCCAGCAGCTCTACGGTTAGCGGGGGGGGTAGAGATACGCAGTATTTT. The full variable domain, completed using reference TRBV2 and TRBJ2-3, is EPEVTQTPSHQVTQMGQEVILRCVPISNHLYFYWYRQILGQKVEFLVSFYNNEISEKSEIFDDQFSVERPDGSNFTLKIRSTKLEDSAMYFCASSSTVSGGGRDTQYFGPGTRLTVL.

This sequence joins TRBV28 and TRBJ2-3, with 14 bases lining up with TRBD2. Germline CDR1 is MDHEN and CDR2 is SYDVKM. Trimming at V came to 6 bases and at J to 5 bases, leaving 7 bases not matched to a gene. The CDR3 consists of 16 residues. The chain's CDR3 is CASSPQGLAGGDTQYF. CDR3 nucleotide sequence: TGTGCCAGCAGCCCTCAAGGACTAGCGGGAGGAGATACGCAGTATTTT.

V usage is TRBV4-1 and J usage is TRBJ2-1, with D tentatively TRBD2 (5 bases). The germline CDR1 and CDR2 sequences are MGHRA and YSYEKL. V lost 1 base to trimming and J lost 0 bases, with 16 bases between them. The CDR3 is 18 residues long. The DNA of the CDR3 is TGCGCCAGCAGCCAAGGTGGTTCGGGATTCGACTCCTACAATGAGCAGTTCTTC. It specifies CASSQGGSGFDSYNEQFF.

The chain is built from TRBV7-2 and TRBJ2-5; maybe TRBD2 (6 bases). Germline V gene lookup returns CDR1 SGHTA and CDR2 FQGNSA. The CDR3 runs to 14 residues. Trimming pared 4 bases from V and 5 bases from J, leaving 14 bases between. The CDR3 here is CASSSPGRWETQYF. CDR3 DNA sequence: TGTGCCAGCAGCTCACCTGGGAGGTGGGAGACCCAGTACTTC.